This record looks at one T cell receptor (beta chain) sequence and its context. Its antigen is undetermined. Profiling that covered TCR beta VDJ and CDR3 relied on genomic DNA as its template. TCRdb redid the calling of the reads with MiXCR, one entry per CDR3 protein. The table lists some 200,000 distinct CDR3 sequences, roughly half of them singletons. The patients chosen for sequencing had shown expansion of CD8+CD57+ cells (detected by flow cytometry). The blood sampling took place in patients who had so far received no therapy. The data originate from a study of CD8+CD57+ T cells in acquired aplastic anemia. Findings of the study overall: Any difference that existed in CD8+ Simpson's diversity between patients and controls was not significant. Comparison of patients with controls identified approximately 28 shared CD8+ CDR3 sequences.

CDR1 and CDR2 (germline): KGHDR, SFDVKD. This CDR3 spans 16 amino acids. Losses at the gene ends were 5 bases for V and 7 bases for J; bases not matched to a gene: 14. Sequenced input: sorted CD4+, CD8+, or CD8+CD57+ T cells (not recorded which) from PBMCs. This TCR was recovered from a human donor with aplastic anemia. This chain connects TRBV24-1 to TRBJ2-7; 9 bases are a match to TRBD2. CDR3 coding DNA: TGTGCCACCAGTGGTCTTGGGCGGGGGGGCCTGGGTGAGCAGTACTTC. As protein: CATSGLGRGGLGEQYF.